Following are 8 T cell receptor beta chains from one sample sequenced in a study of cytomegalovirus exposure and HLA in healthy donors. The protocol was immunoSEQ multiplex PCR, while the TCRdb copy is restricted to in-frame clones and leaves out a portion. The table has some 170,000 clones, 84% seen once. Material for sequencing was PBMCs. All receptors come from a man in his thirties or forties in good health and CMV-seropositive.

The gene calls are TRBV30 and TRBJ1-5, with D uncertain. The CDR3 extends over 13 amino acids. V was shortened by 1 base and J by 9 bases, with 13 bases between the two germline ends. Germline V CDR1 and CDR2: GTSNPN, SVGIG (reference sequence). DNA of the CDR3: TGTGCCTGGAGTGGCACCAACTTTCTGCCCCAGCATTTT. It is translated as CAWSGTNFLPQHF.

The CDR3 loop reads CASISGGSGNTIYF. Here the CDR3 DNA reads TGTGCCAGCATCTCAGGAGGTTCTGGAAACACCATATATTTT. The gene calls are TRBV28 and TRBJ1-3; D gene uncertain. In germline, CDR1 is MDHEN, CDR2 SYDVKM. Between the trimmed V and J ends, which lost 7 bases and 1 base, there was a span of 11 bases. The CDR3 is made up of 14 amino acids.

This clone was recorded only once. The J gene is TRBJ1-5, the V gene TRBV19, with D uncertain. The CDR3 runs to 15 residues. Trimming stripped 0 bases from V and 3 bases from J, with 9 bases between. Germline assignment: CDR1 LNHDA and CDR2 SQIVND (reference sequence). The CDR3: CASSIDSGVNQPQHF. The DNA of the CDR3 is TGTGCCAGTAGTATAGATAGCGGAGTCAATCAGCCCCAGCATTTT.

The CDR3 DNA reads TGTGCCAGCAGCTTTAGGTCCGGGGGGCTCTACAATGAGCAGTTCTTC. As protein: CASSFRSGGLYNEQFF. This chain uses TRBV5-5 with TRBJ2-1; possible D gene TRBD2, 7 bases. V dropped 2 bases and J dropped 3 bases, with 15 bases sitting between them. The CDR3 is 16 residues long. Germline V gives CDR1 SGHKS, CDR2 YYEKEE (reference sequence).

A few counts support this clone. The chain carries TRBV13 and TRBJ1-4; tentatively, D is TRBD1 (6 bases). The CDR3 has 16 amino acids. V was shortened by 4 bases and J by 10 bases, with 22 bases between the two germline ends. The germline CDR1 and CDR2 sequences are PRHDT and FYEKMQ (reference sequence). CDR3 in amino acids: CASSSYPEQGVRKLFF. CDR3 nucleotides: TGTGCCAGCAGCTCCTATCCGGAACAGGGAGTGAGAAAACTGTTTTTT.

The V call is TRBV5-1, the J call TRBJ1-1; a weak D match, TRBD1 (5 bases). CDR3 size: 18 residues. CDR1 and CDR2 from the germline V gene are SGHRS and YFSETQ. Trimming stripped 0 bases from V and 0 bases from J, with 18 bases between. CDR3 sequence (DNA): TGCGCCAGCAGCTTGGTTTCGGGGGGTTCAACGGTGAACACTGAAGCTTTCTTT. It translates to CASSLVSGGSTVNTEAFF.

The chain is built from TRBV2 and TRBJ2-1, with D perhaps TRBD1 (5 bases). Germline CDR1 and CDR2: SNHLY and FYNNEI. The CDR3 spans 12 residues. Trimming stripped 5 bases from V and 8 bases from J, with 10 bases between. The CDR3 is CASSHDSHEQFF. The DNA of the CDR3 is TGTGCCAGCAGTCACGACAGCCATGAGCAGTTCTTC.

CDR3 bases: TGTGCCAGCAGCCAAGATGGGAGGGAGGCTGAAGCTTTCTTT. Translation: CASSQDGREAEAFF. The chain combines TRBV4-2 with TRBJ1-1, with unresolved D. Trimming shortened V by 0 bases and J by 6 bases, and 11 bases separated the two germline ends. This CDR3 is built from 14 residues. Germline loops: CDR1 LGHNA, CDR2 YNFKEQ.